These 23 T cell receptor beta chains share one sample of origin, sequenced in a study of control samples from healthy donors and cancer patients. The protocol was immunoSEQ multiplex PCR, while the TCRdb copy is restricted to in-frame clones and leaves out a portion. The top ten hold roughly 4% of the sample, which has 120,000 or so clones, approximately 90% seen once. Sequenced: PBMCs. The receptors originated from a woman aged 55 to 70 with lung cancer.

This chain connects TRBV9 to TRBJ2-1; no clear D gene. The V end lost 3 bases, the J end lost 0 bases, and 7 bases lay between the germline ends. The V gene's germline CDR1 is SGDLS and CDR2 YYNGEE. The CDR3 runs 14 residues. DNA of the CDR3: TGTGCCAGCAGCGGACATAACTCCTACAATGAGCAGTTCTTC. This sequence encodes CASSGHNSYNEQFF. The full variable domain, in which reference TRBV9 and TRBJ2-1 provide the parts outside the CDR3, is DSGVTQTPKHLITATGQRVTLRCSPRSGDLSVYWYQQSLDQGLQFLIQYYNGEERAKGNILERFSAQQFPDLHSELNLSSLELGDSALYFCASSGHNSYNEQFFGPGTRLTVL.

The chain joins TRBV30 to TRBJ1-1; no clear D. CDR3 length equals 13 residues. V was shortened by 1 base and J by 5 bases, with 11 bases between the two germline ends. The V gene's germline CDR1 is GTSNPN and CDR2 SVGIG (reference sequence). The CDR3 is CAWSGSGVTEAFF. CDR3 DNA sequence: TGTGCCTGGAGTGGTAGTGGGGTTACTGAAGCTTTCTTT.

V and J are TRBV18 and TRBJ1-6, with TRBD1 matching over 10 bases. CDR1 is KGHSH and CDR2 is LQKENI in the germline V gene. Losses at the gene ends were 0 bases for V and 8 bases for J; bases not matched to a gene: 1. The CDR3 has 15 residues. CDR3 residues: CASSPPGQGDSPLHF. CDR3 sequence (DNA): TGTGCCAGCTCACCACCCGGACAGGGGGATTCACCCCTCCACTTT.

J is TRBJ1-2 and V is TRBV3-1 (or the pseudogene TRBV3-2), with 11 positions matching TRBD1. The V gene's germline CDR1 is LGHDT and CDR2 YNNKEL (reference sequence). Trimming at V came to 4 bases and at J to 8 bases, leaving 6 bases not matched to a gene. The CDR3 is made up of 14 amino acids. Written as DNA, the CDR3 is TGTGCCAGCAGCCGAAGGACAGGGGGCGCAGGCTACACCTTC. This gives the protein CASSRRTGGAGYTF.

V is TRBV3-1 (or the pseudogene TRBV3-2) and J is TRBJ1-3; D ambiguous. With 6 bases removed from V and 4 bases from J, the gap between germline ends came to 16 bases. The CDR3 has 15 amino acids. Germline loops: CDR1 LGHDT, CDR2 YNNKEL (reference sequence). CDR3 sequence: CASRTSAAVGNTIYF. Here the CDR3 DNA reads TGTGCCAGCAGGACGAGCGCCGCCGTCGGAAACACCATATATTTT.

This clone was detected once. This chain links TRBV6-1 with TRBJ2-1; D tentatively reads TRBD1 or TRBD2 (5 bases each). Deletions cut 0 bases from V and 6 bases from J, with 12 bases between. The germline V gene has CDR1 MNHNS and CDR2 SASEGT. The CDR3 extends over 15 amino acids. CDR3 nucleotide sequence: TGTGCCAGCAGTGAAGCGATGGGGGTTGGCAATGAGCAGTTCTTC. Its translation is CASSEAMGVGNEQFF.

This clone was observed once. The CDR3 sequence: CASSLPGQGDSPLHF. CDR3 bases: TGTGCCAGCAGCTTACCGGGACAGGGTGATTCACCCCTCCACTTT. The V and J genes are TRBV5-6 and TRBJ1-6; TRBD1 aligns across 9 bases. Germline assignment: CDR1 SGHDT and CDR2 YYEEEE. The CDR3 runs to 15 residues. Trimming removed 2 bases from V and 8 bases from J; junction bases left unmatched: 5.

The V and J genes are TRBV28 and TRBJ1-2; 10 bases are shared with TRBD1. V was clipped by 5 bases and J by 2 bases; unmatched bases: 5. Germline V lookup: CDR1 MDHEN, CDR2 SYDVKM. The CDR3 runs 15 residues. The CDR3 is CASSIPGQGNYGYTF. In nucleotides, the CDR3 is TGTGCCAGCAGTATCCCGGGACAGGGGAACTATGGCTACACCTTC.

The rearrangement links TRBV7-3 to TRBJ2-1; TRBD2 matches at 10 bases. CDR1 is SGHTA and CDR2 is FQGTGA in the germline V gene. The CDR3 spans 16 residues. V gave up 1 base and J gave up 7 bases; unmatched junction bases: 7. CDR3 nucleotide sequence: TGTGCCAGCAGCTTAAGCCCAGCGGGGGGGCCGAATGAGCAGTTCTTC. The encoded protein is CASSLSPAGGPNEQFF. Combining the CDR3 with reference TRBV7-3 and TRBJ2-1 gives the whole variable domain GAGVSQTPSNKVTEKGKYVELRCDPISGHTALYWYRQSLGQGPEFLIYFQGTGAADDSGLPNDRFFAVRPEGSVSTLKIQRTERGDSAVYLCASSLSPAGGPNEQFFGPGTRLTVL.

V usage is TRBV3-1 (or the pseudogene TRBV3-2) and J usage is TRBJ2-3; D uncertain. V was shortened by 2 bases and J by 0 bases, with 12 bases between the two germline ends. This CDR3 is built from 16 residues. Germline V gives CDR1 LGHDT, CDR2 YNNKEL (reference sequence). The CDR3 sequence: CASSQSRVISTDTQYF. In nucleotides, the CDR3 is TGTGCCAGCAGCCAATCTCGGGTCATTAGCACAGATACGCAGTATTTT.

This chain uses TRBV5-8 with TRBJ2-2; D possibly corresponds to TRBD1 (6 bases). This CDR3 is 16 amino acids long. Germline V gene sequence: CDR1 SGHTS, CDR2 YDEGEE. Trimming pared 4 bases from V and 6 bases from J, leaving 19 bases between. This chain's CDR3 is CASSAGGQSVSGELFF. The CDR3 DNA follows: TGTGCCAGCAGCGCCGGAGGACAGAGCGTCTCCGGGGAGCTGTTTTTT. The variable domain in full, with the rest retrieved from reference TRBV5-8 and TRBJ2-2, is EAGVTQSPTHLIKTRGQQATLRCSPISGHTSVYWYQQALGLGLQFLLWYDEGEERNRGNFPPRFSGRQFPNYSSELNVNALELEDSALYLCASSAGGQSVSGELFFGEGSRLTVL.

The chain recombines TRBV4-1 with TRBJ1-5; tentative D call: TRBD1 (5 bases). Per the germline V gene, CDR1 is MGHRA and CDR2 is YSYEKL. Trimming shortened V by 0 bases and J by 2 bases, and 8 bases separated the two germline ends. The CDR3 spans 15 residues. The CDR3 nucleotides read TGCGCCAGCAGCCAAGAGGGAGGGGGCAATCAGCCCCAGCATTTT. Translating it yields CASSQEGGGNQPQHF.

V usage is TRBV29-1 and J usage is TRBJ1-3, with D possibly being TRBD1 (5 bases). This CDR3 has 14 residues. CDR1 is SQVTM, CDR2 ANQGSEA, per germline. The V gene lost 6 bases and the J gene lost 0 bases, with 12 bases spanning the gap. CDR3 sequence reads: CSVRGGDSGNTIYF. CDR3 in DNA: TGCAGCGTCCGCGGGGGAGACTCTGGAAACACCATATATTTT.

This clone was found once. The rearrangement uses TRBV9 and TRBJ2-2; D ambiguous. Trimming removed 0 bases from V and 2 bases from J, with 5 bases in between. Germline assignment: CDR1 SGDLS and CDR2 YYNGEE. The CDR3 covers 14 residues. The CDR3 nucleotides are TGTGCCAGCAGCGTAGACTTCAACACCGGGGAGCTGTTTTTT. It yields the protein CASSVDFNTGELFF.

This chain's CDR3 is CASSLQGGGKTQYF. The CDR3 DNA follows: TGTGCCAGCAGCTTACAAGGTGGGGGGAAGACCCAGTACTTC. This chain uses TRBV11-1 with TRBJ2-5, with D perhaps matching TRBD2 (6 bases). Germline lookup yields CDR1 SGHAT and CDR2 FQDESV (reference sequence). The CDR3 has 14 amino acids. V dropped 2 bases and J dropped 6 bases, with 13 bases sitting between them.

The V and J genes are TRBV6-5 and TRBJ1-5, with D possibly matching TRBD1 (6 bases). Germline CDR1 is MNHEY and CDR2 is SVGAGI. CDR3 size: 14 residues. The ends were cut back, 6 bases at V and 0 bases at J, with 9 bases in the middle. Written as DNA, the CDR3 is TGTGCCAGCAGCCGGGACAATAGCAATCAGCCCCAGCATTTT. Amino acids: CASSRDNSNQPQHF.

With respect to this clone: Additional DNA sequences in this sample encode the identical CDR3. The chain has TRBV5-4 and TRBJ1-5; the D is unclear. This CDR3 contains 12 residues. Deletions cut 2 bases from V and 5 bases from J, with 5 bases between. The germline V gene encodes CDR1 SGHNT and CDR2 YYREEE (reference sequence). The CDR3: CASSLGDQPQHF. In DNA form, the CDR3 reads TGTGCCAGCAGCTTAGGTGATCAGCCCCAGCATTTT.

The chain uses TRBV30 and TRBJ1-2; D might be TRBD1 (6 bases). Trimming left V 0 bases short and J 4 bases short, with 12 bases between. The V gene's germline CDR1 is GTSNPN and CDR2 SVGIG (reference sequence). This CDR3 is 14 amino acids long. The CDR3 region is CAWSVQGGGYGYTF. In nucleotides, the CDR3 is TGTGCCTGGAGTGTACAGGGCGGGGGCTATGGCTACACCTTC.

The chain carries TRBV4-2 and TRBJ1-5, with 9 nucleotides matching TRBD1. CDR3 length: 16 residues. Germline V lookup: CDR1 LGHNA, CDR2 YNFKEQ. J lost 6 bases, V lost 4 bases, and 10 bases had no gene match. The CDR3 protein is CASSPRTGDLRQPQHF. CDR3 DNA sequence: TGTGCCAGCAGCCCCAGGACAGGGGATCTCCGTCAGCCCCAGCATTTT.

A few counts support this clone. V is TRBV5-1 and J is TRBJ1-1; 7 bases are shared with TRBD1. This CDR3 has 13 residues. From germline, CDR1 is SGHRS and CDR2 YFSETQ. Germline trimming cut 4 bases from V and 3 bases from J; bases unmatched to any gene: 3. The CDR3 here is CASSTGTDTEAFF. DNA of the CDR3: TGCGCCAGCAGCACGGGGACAGACACTGAAGCTTTCTTT.

The gene calls are TRBV5-4 and TRBJ2-7, with TRBD1 identical over 9 bases. V dropped 4 bases and J dropped 5; count of bases not matched to a gene: 10. Per germline, CDR1 SGHNT and CDR2 YYREEE (reference sequence). CDR3 size: 15 residues. This CDR3 is CASSPRTGQGNEQYF. The CDR3, as DNA: TGTGCCAGCAGCCCCCGAACAGGACAGGGGAACGAGCAGTACTTC.

This clone appeared a few times. The CDR3: CSYQRGVSYNEQFF. Here the CDR3 DNA reads TGCAGCTACCAGCGGGGGGTCTCCTACAATGAGCAGTTCTTC. The chain combines TRBV29-1 with TRBJ2-1; TRBD2 aligns across 9 bases. V shed 8 bases, J shed 0 bases, and the junction held 5 bases outside the gene matches. In germline, CDR1 is SQVTM, CDR2 ANQGSEA. CDR3 length: 14 residues.

V is TRBV18 and J is TRBJ2-2, with TRBD2 as a possible D gene (5 bases). V was clipped by 2 bases and J by 1 base, with 17 bases between them. Per germline, CDR1 KGHSH and CDR2 LQKENI. The CDR3 runs 18 residues. In nucleotides, the CDR3 is TGTGCCAGCTCACCAGTGCTGTCCGGGATCCAGAACACCGGGGAGCTGTTTTTT. This sequence encodes CASSPVLSGIQNTGELFF.